Shown below are 29 T cell receptor beta chains from a single sample sequenced in a study of CD8+ T cells in alopecia areata. RNA, once extracted, was reverse transcribed into cDNA for use as the sequencing template. TCRdb's copy holds only in-frame clones and misses some; the assay was immunoSEQ multiplex PCR. The sample lists 150,000 to 200,000 clones, roughly 60% seen once, with 1.5% to 2% in the top ten. The sample consisted of CD4+ T cells sorted from blood, taken at week 0. The receptors derive from a human donor with alopecia areata.

The J gene is TRBJ2-1, the V gene TRBV29-1; maybe TRBD1 (6 bases). This CDR3 comprises 14 residues. Trimming left V 4 bases short and J 8 bases short, with 18 bases between. Germline loops: CDR1 SQVTM, CDR2 ANQGSEA. CDR3 loop: CSVARPGTIHEQFF. CDR3 sequence (DNA): TGCAGCGTTGCTAGGCCAGGGACAATACATGAGCAGTTCTTC.

The chain has TRBV2 and TRBJ1-2; D possibly corresponds to TRBD1 (5 bases). Trimming pared 1 base from V and 5 bases from J, leaving 8 bases between. Germline values: CDR1 SNHLY, CDR2 FYNNEI. The CDR3 spans 13 residues. In nucleotides, the CDR3 is TGTGCCAGCAGTGAAGGACAGACTTATGGCTACACCTTC. This gives the protein CASSEGQTYGYTF.

For this clone: At the DNA level, this CDR3 is encoded by other sequences in the same sample as well. The chain is built from TRBV29-1 and TRBJ2-7, with a weak D call TRBD1 (6 bases). The CDR3 is made up of 12 amino acids. Trimming removed 1 base at V and 3 bases at J, with 7 bases between. The V gene's germline CDR1 is SQVTM and CDR2 ANQGSEA. CDR3 DNA sequence: TGCAGCGTTGAAGCACAGGGCTACGAGCAGTACTTC. It encodes CSVEAQGYEQYF.

This rearrangement joins TRBV7-9 to TRBJ2-5; D perhaps matches TRBD1 (6 bases). The assigned J gene may be wrong: the sequence end matches TRBJ2-7 better. Germline CDR1 reads SEHNR; CDR2 reads FQNEAQ (reference sequence). The CDR3 is made up of 14 amino acids. CDR3 DNA: TGTGCCAGCAGCTCGAGGGGGTGGTCCTACGAGCAGTACTTC. Translating gives CASSSRGWSYEQYF.

This clone showed up just once. This chain connects TRBV15 to TRBJ1-2, with D uncertain. The CDR3 extends over 12 amino acids. Looked up from germline, CDR1 is LNHNV and CDR2 is YYDKDF (reference sequence). V shed 3 bases and J shed 8 bases, with 10 bases lying between them. The CDR3 loop is CATSRVAGGYTF. In DNA, the CDR3 is TGTGCCACCAGCAGGGTCGCGGGGGGCTACACCTTC.

The genes are TRBV6-5 and TRBJ1-2, with D unresolved. Germline loops: CDR1 MNHEY, CDR2 SVGAGI. CDR3 length equals 11 residues. The V end was cut by 5 bases, the J end by 5 bases, with 6 bases between. The CDR3 nucleotides are TGTGCCAGCAGTGGGAAGTATGGCTACACCTTC. Protein sequence: CASSGKYGYTF.

The chain recombines TRBV29-1 with TRBJ2-7; D might be TRBD1 (7 bases). Germline V gene lookup returns CDR1 SQVTM and CDR2 ANQGSEA. This CDR3 spans 15 amino acids. V was clipped by 0 bases and J by 6 bases, with 18 bases between them. Written as DNA, the CDR3 is TGCAGCGTTGAAGATCGTCCCAGGGGGGCAGGCGAGCAGTACTTC. This gives the protein CSVEDRPRGAGEQYF.

The chain uses TRBV5-1 and TRBJ2-7; a possible D gene is TRBD1 (5 bases). Trimming cost V 0 bases and J 6 bases, with 13 bases left between them. Germline V gives CDR1 SGHRS, CDR2 YFSETQ. The CDR3 loop spans 14 amino acids. The CDR3 DNA reads as TGCGCCAGCAGCTTGGGGCTACAGGATATCGAGCAGTACTTC. Amino acid sequence: CASSLGLQDIEQYF.

The rearrangement links TRBV7-9 to TRBJ2-1; the D gene is possibly TRBD1 (6 bases). CDR1 is SEHNR and CDR2 is FQNEAQ in the germline V gene (reference sequence). The CDR3 sequence is 12 residues long. V gave up 4 bases and J gave up 9 bases, with 10 bases separating them. CDR3 sequence reads: CASSSQGSEQFF. CDR3 DNA: TGTGCCAGCAGCTCCCAGGGGAGTGAGCAGTTCTTC.

In this sample, this clone turned up a few times. The chain combines TRBV29-1 with TRBJ1-1, with D perhaps TRBD1 (5 bases). Trimming shortened V by 4 bases and J by 8 bases, and 8 bases separated the two germline ends. This CDR3 region has 10 residues. Germline values: CDR1 SQVTM, CDR2 ANQGSEA. The CDR3 protein is CSVAEGEAFF. Here the CDR3 DNA reads TGCAGCGTTGCCGAGGGGGAAGCTTTCTTT.

This clone was found a few times. V usage is TRBV30 and J usage is TRBJ1-2; D not certain. This CDR3 is 18 amino acids long. V lost 3 bases, J lost 1 base, and 24 bases lay in between. Germline-derived CDR1 and CDR2 are GTSNPN and SVGIG (reference sequence). This CDR3 is CAWSREGRPVNFNYGYTF. CDR3 nucleotides: TGTGCCTGGAGCCGTGAGGGAAGGCCGGTCAATTTTAACTATGGCTACACCTTC.

This chain links TRBV6-6 with TRBJ2-2; the match to TRBD2 covers 14 bases. V was clipped by 6 bases and J by 4 bases; unmatched bases: 4. Germline V gene sequence: CDR1 MNHNY, CDR2 SVGAGI (reference sequence). This CDR3 is built from 16 residues. DNA of the CDR3: TGTGCCAGCAGGACTAGCGGGGGGGCCGTCACCGGGGAGCTGTTTTTT. Amino acids: CASRTSGGAVTGELFF.

This clone occurred once. V gene TRBV9 combines with J gene TRBJ2-1, with no clear D. The V gene's germline CDR1 is SGDLS and CDR2 YYNGEE. Trimming took 4 bases from V and 3 from J, leaving 5 bases between them. This CDR3 region has 12 residues. In DNA, the CDR3 is TGTGCCAGCAGCCCCCTCTACAATGAGCAGTTCTTC. Translating it yields CASSPLYNEQFF. The full variable domain, its missing parts supplied by reference TRBV9 and TRBJ2-1, is DSGVTQTPKHLITATGQRVTLRCSPRSGDLSVYWYQQSLDQGLQFLIQYYNGEERAKGNILERFSAQQFPDLHSELNLSSLELGDSALYFCASSPLYNEQFFGPGTRLTVL.

About this clone: The junction shows a germline mismatch at one end, possibly a read error. The chain couples TRBV15 to TRBJ1-1; no firm D call. CDR1 is LNHNV, CDR2 YYDKDF, per germline (reference sequence). The CDR3 is 13 residues long. The CDR3 loop reads CATSRGVNAEAFF. The DNA for the CDR3 is TGTGCCACCAGCAGAGGAGTGAACGCTGAAGCTTTCTTT.

The chain combines TRBV29-1 with TRBJ1-2, with unresolved D. Germline V gene lookup returns CDR1 SQVTM and CDR2 ANQGSEA. V lost 4 bases and J 4 bases, leaving 13 bases between the germline ends. The CDR3 has 13 amino acids. The CDR3 protein is CSVGTRGVYGYTF. The CDR3 DNA follows: TGCAGCGTTGGGACCCGGGGAGTCTATGGCTACACCTTC.

This clone was seen only a few times. CDR3 amino acids: CASSLDPTSGGTQYF. The CDR3, as DNA: TGTGCCAGCAGCTTAGACCCGACTAGCGGGGGAACGCAGTATTTT. The gene calls are TRBV7-2 and TRBJ2-3; 12 bases map to TRBD2. Germline assignment: CDR1 SGHTA and CDR2 FQGNSA. The trim removed 1 base at V and 9 bases at J, leaving 5 bases unmatched. CDR3 length equals 15 residues.

The rearrangement links TRBV30 to TRBJ1-2; D gene ambiguous. Germline V CDR1 and CDR2: GTSNPN, SVGIG (reference sequence). Trimming removed 0 bases from V and 7 bases from J, with 15 bases in between. The CDR3 covers 14 residues. This CDR3 reads CAWSVLTGAGGYTF. CDR3 bases: TGTGCCTGGAGTGTACTGACGGGCGCGGGTGGCTACACCTTC.

The chain links TRBV5-1 to TRBJ1-5; unclear D gene. Trimming pared 1 base from V and 1 base from J, leaving 15 bases between. Germline CDR1 reads SGHRS; CDR2 reads YFSETQ. The CDR3 extends over 17 amino acids. CDR3 DNA sequence: TGCGCCAGCAGCTTGAGGGCTTTGACTGGAAGCAATCAGCCCCAGCATTTT. Protein product: CASSLRALTGSNQPQHF.

This clone turned up a few times. The gene calls are TRBV30 and TRBJ2-7; 10 positions agree with TRBD1. Germline-derived CDR1 and CDR2 are GTSNPN and SVGIG (reference sequence). The V gene end was trimmed by 3 bases and the J gene end by 0 bases; junction bases not matched to a gene: 2. The CDR3 sequence is 14 residues long. CDR3 amino acids: CAWSRTGGSYEQYF. CDR3 sequence (DNA): TGTGCCTGGAGCCGGACAGGGGGCTCCTACGAGCAGTACTTC.

The chain uses TRBV29-1 and TRBJ1-2; 9 bases align to TRBD1. The CDR3 is 12 residues long. Germline values: CDR1 SQVTM, CDR2 ANQGSEA. Unmatched junction bases numbered 8, after V lost 7 bases and J lost 8 bases. This CDR3 reads CSAGDRDGGYTF. DNA for the CDR3: TGCAGCGCCGGGGACAGGGACGGGGGCTACACCTTC. Based on the CDR3 plus reference TRBV29-1 and TRBJ1-2, the full variable domain is SAVISQKPSRDICQRGTSLTIQCQVDSQVTMMFWYRQQPGQSLTLIATANQGSEATYESGFVIDKFPISRPNLTFSTLTVSNMSPEDSSIYLCSAGDRDGGYTFGSGTRLTVV.

The CDR3 is CAIRNQEGSSEAFF. The CDR3, as DNA: TGTGCCATCAGGAACCAAGAGGGTTCTAGTGAAGCTTTCTTT. The chain has TRBV10-3 and TRBJ1-1; no reliable D call. CDR3 length equals 14 residues. Germline CDR1 ENHRY, CDR2 SYGVKD. Trimming left V 6 bases short and J 7 bases short, with 18 bases between.

A few counts support this clone. V and J are TRBV25-1 and TRBJ2-6, with 7 nucleotides matching TRBD1. With V trimmed by 6 bases and J by 9 bases, 14 bases remained unmatched. The CDR3 runs 16 residues. Germline V gene sequence: CDR1 MGHDK, CDR2 SYGVNS. This chain's CDR3 is CASRGDRDPHYNVLTF. The CDR3 DNA reads TGTGCCAGCAGAGGAGACAGGGACCCTCACTACAACGTCCTGACTTTC.

This clone was detected a few times. The chain has TRBV19 and TRBJ2-3; no clear D gene. Per germline, CDR1 LNHDA and CDR2 SQIVND (reference sequence). The CDR3 extends over 11 amino acids. Trimming left V 3 bases short and J 10 bases short, with 8 bases between. DNA of the CDR3: TGTGCCAGTAGTATGCATCAGGCGCAGTATTTT. Its protein product is CASSMHQAQYF.

V gene TRBV30 combines with J gene TRBJ1-1, with D uncertain. The CDR3 is 12 amino acids. From germline, CDR1 is GTSNPN and CDR2 SVGIG (reference sequence). Between the trimmed V and J ends, which lost 8 bases and 0 bases, there was a span of 10 bases. The CDR3 loop is CAGTRMNTEAFF. Written as DNA, the CDR3 is TGTGCCGGAACTCGGATGAACACTGAAGCTTTCTTT.

The chain recombines TRBV29-1 with TRBJ2-6; D is perhaps TRBD1 (6 bases). Germline CDR1 SQVTM, CDR2 ANQGSEA. The CDR3 runs to 15 residues. Trimming stripped 5 bases from V and 9 bases from J, with 20 bases between. The DNA of the CDR3 is TGCAGCGTTCAATTGGGGGCAGGGATAGACAACGTCCTGACTTTC. It is translated as CSVQLGAGIDNVLTF.

The V gene is TRBV18, the J gene TRBJ2-6, with 7 bases aligning to TRBD1. The germline CDR1 and CDR2 sequences are KGHSH and LQKENI. The CDR3 sequence is 16 residues long. The ends lost 3 bases at V and 4 bases at J; junction bases unmatched: 6. The CDR3, as DNA: TGTGCCAGCTCACCCCCAGGGACAGCAGGGGCCAACGTCCTGACTTTC. Its protein is CASSPPGTAGANVLTF.

The chain employs TRBV4-2 and TRBJ2-3; D is uncertain. The CDR3 has 13 residues. V was clipped by 1 base and J by 6 bases, with 8 bases between them. Germline-derived CDR1 and CDR2 are LGHNA and YNFKEQ. The CDR3 here is CASSQVLVDTQYF. The CDR3 nucleotides read TGTGCCAGCAGCCAAGTATTAGTGGATACGCAGTATTTT.

With respect to this clone: At the DNA level, this CDR3 is encoded by other sequences in the same sample as well. The chain employs TRBV30 and TRBJ1-1; perhaps TRBD1 as D (5 bases). The CDR3 runs to 12 residues. Germline values: CDR1 GTSNPN, CDR2 SVGIG (reference sequence). The V end lost 5 bases, the J end lost 0 bases, and 7 bases lay between the germline ends. The CDR3 DNA reads as TGTGCCTGGGACAGATTGAACACTGAAGCTTTCTTT. It is translated as CAWDRLNTEAFF.

This chain connects TRBV30 to TRBJ2-1; 11 nucleotides match TRBD2. The ends lost 7 bases at V and 6 bases at J; junction bases unmatched: 8. The CDR3 spans 14 residues. Germline values: CDR1 GTSNPN, CDR2 SVGIG (reference sequence). The CDR3 DNA reads as TGTGCCTACGTCGCTAGCGGGGGGATCAATGAGCAGTTCTTC. It translates to CAYVASGGINEQFF.